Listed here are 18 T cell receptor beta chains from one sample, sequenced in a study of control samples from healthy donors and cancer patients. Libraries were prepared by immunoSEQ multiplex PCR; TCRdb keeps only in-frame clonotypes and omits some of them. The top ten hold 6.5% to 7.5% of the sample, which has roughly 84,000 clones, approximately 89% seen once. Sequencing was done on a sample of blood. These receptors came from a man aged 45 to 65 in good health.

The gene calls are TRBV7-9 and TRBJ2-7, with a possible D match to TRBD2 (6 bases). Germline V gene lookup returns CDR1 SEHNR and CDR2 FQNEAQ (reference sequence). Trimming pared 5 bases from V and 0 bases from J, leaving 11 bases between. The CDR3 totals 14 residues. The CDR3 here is CASSPGTRSYEQYF. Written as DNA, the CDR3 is TGTGCCAGCAGCCCCGGGACTCGCTCCTACGAGCAGTACTTC. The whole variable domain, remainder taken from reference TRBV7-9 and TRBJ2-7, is DTGVSQNPRHKITKRGQNVTFRCDPISEHNRLYWYRQTLGQGPEFLTYFQNEAQLEKSRLLSDRFSAERPKGSFSTLEIQRTEQGDSAMYLCASSPGTRSYEQYFGPGTRLTVT.

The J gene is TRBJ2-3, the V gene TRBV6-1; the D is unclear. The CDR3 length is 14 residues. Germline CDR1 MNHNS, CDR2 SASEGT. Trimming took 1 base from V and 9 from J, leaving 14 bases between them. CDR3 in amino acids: CASSEEAARPTQYF. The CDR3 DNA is TGTGCCAGCAGTGAAGAGGCGGCCAGGCCAACGCAGTATTTT.

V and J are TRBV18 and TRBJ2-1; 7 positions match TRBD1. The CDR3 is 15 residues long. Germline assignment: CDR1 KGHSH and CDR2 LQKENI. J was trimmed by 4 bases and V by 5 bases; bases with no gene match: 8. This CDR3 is CASSRSGTEYNEQFF. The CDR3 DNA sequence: TGTGCCAGCTCAAGATCCGGGACAGAATACAATGAGCAGTTCTTC.

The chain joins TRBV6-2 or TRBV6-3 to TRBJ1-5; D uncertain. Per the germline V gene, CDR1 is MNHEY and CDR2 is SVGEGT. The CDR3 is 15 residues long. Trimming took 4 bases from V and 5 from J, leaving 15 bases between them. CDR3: CASSWVPRGDQPQHF. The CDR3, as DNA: TGTGCCAGCAGTTGGGTCCCCCGAGGCGATCAGCCCCAGCATTTT.

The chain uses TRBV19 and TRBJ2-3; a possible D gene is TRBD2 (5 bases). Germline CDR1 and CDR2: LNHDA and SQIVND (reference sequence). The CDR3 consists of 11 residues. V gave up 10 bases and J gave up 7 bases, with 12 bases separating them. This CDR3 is CATGVGNTQYF. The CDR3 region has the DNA TGTGCCACCGGGGTCGGGAATACGCAGTATTTT. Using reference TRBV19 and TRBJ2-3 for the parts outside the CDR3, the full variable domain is DGGITQSPKYLFRKEGQNVTLSCEQNLNHDAMYWYRQDPGQGLRLIYYSQIVNDFQKGDIAEGYSVSREKKESFPLTVTSAQKNPTAFYLCATGVGNTQYFGPGTRLTVL.

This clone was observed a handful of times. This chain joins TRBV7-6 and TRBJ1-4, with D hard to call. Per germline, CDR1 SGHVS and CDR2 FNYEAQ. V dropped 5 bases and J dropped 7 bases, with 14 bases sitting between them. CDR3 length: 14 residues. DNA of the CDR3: TGTGCCAGCAGCCCCGATGTATGGAGTGAAAAACTGTTTTTT. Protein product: CASSPDVWSEKLFF. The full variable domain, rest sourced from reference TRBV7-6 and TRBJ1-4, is GAGVSQSPRYKVTKRGQDVALRCDPISGHVSLYWYRQALGQGPEFLTYFNYEAQQDKSGLPNDRFSAERPEGSISTLTIQRTEQRDSAMYRCASSPDVWSEKLFFGSGTQLSVL.

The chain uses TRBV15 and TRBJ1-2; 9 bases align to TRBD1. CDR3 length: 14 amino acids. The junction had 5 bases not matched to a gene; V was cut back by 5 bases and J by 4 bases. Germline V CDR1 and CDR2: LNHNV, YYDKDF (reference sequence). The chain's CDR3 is CATSATGGGYGYTF. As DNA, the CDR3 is TGTGCCACCAGCGCAACAGGGGGCGGCTATGGCTACACCTTC.

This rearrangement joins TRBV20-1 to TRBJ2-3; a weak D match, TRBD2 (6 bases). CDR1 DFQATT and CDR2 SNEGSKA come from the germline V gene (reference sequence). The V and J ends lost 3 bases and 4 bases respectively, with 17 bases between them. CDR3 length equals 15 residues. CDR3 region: CSASLGLSFSDTQYF. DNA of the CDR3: TGCAGTGCTAGTCTGGGACTCAGCTTTTCAGATACGCAGTATTTT.

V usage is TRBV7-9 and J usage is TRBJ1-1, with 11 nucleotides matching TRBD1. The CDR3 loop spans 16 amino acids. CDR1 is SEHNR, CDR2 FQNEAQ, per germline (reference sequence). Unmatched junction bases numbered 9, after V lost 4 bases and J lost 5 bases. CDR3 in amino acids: CASSSIGQGARTEAFF. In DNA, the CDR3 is TGTGCCAGCAGCTCGATTGGACAGGGGGCGCGAACTGAAGCTTTCTTT.

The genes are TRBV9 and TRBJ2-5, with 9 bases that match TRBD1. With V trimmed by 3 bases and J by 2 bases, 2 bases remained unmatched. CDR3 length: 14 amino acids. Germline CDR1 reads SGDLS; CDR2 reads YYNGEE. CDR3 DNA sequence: TGTGCCAGCAGCGCGGGACAGGGACAAGAGACCCAGTACTTC. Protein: CASSAGQGQETQYF. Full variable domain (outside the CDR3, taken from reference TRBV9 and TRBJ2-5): DSGVTQTPKHLITATGQRVTLRCSPRSGDLSVYWYQQSLDQGLQFLIQYYNGEERAKGNILERFSAQQFPDLHSELNLSSLELGDSALYFCASSAGQGQETQYFGPGTRLLVL.

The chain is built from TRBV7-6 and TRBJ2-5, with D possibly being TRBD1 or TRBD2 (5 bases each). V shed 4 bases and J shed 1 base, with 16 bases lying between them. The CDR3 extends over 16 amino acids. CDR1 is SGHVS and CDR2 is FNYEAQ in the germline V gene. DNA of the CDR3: TGTGCCAGCAGCTCCATCCGGCAGGGAGTCCAAGAGACCCAGTACTTC. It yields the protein CASSSIRQGVQETQYF. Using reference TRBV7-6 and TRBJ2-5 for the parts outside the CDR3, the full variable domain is GAGVSQSPRYKVTKRGQDVALRCDPISGHVSLYWYRQALGQGPEFLTYFNYEAQQDKSGLPNDRFSAERPEGSISTLTIQRTEQRDSAMYRCASSSIRQGVQETQYFGPGTRLLVL.

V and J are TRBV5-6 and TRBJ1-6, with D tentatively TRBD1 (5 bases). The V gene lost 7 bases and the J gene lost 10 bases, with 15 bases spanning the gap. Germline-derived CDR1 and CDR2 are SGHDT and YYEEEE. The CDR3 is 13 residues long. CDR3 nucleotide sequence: TGTGCCAGCGCCCGAGTCGAGGGGTCACCCCTCCACTTT. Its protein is CASARVEGSPLHF.

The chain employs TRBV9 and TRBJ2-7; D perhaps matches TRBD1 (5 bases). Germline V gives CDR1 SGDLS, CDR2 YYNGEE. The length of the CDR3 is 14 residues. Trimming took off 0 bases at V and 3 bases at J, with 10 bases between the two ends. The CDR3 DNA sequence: TGTGCCAGCAGCGTAGACCCAGGGAACTACGAGCAGTACTTC. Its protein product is CASSVDPGNYEQYF.

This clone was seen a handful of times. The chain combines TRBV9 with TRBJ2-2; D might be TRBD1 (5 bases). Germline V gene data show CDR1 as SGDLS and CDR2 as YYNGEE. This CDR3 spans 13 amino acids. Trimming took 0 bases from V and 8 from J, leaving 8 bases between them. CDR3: CASSVAQGGELFF. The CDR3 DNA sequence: TGTGCCAGCAGCGTAGCGCAGGGAGGGGAGCTGTTTTTT. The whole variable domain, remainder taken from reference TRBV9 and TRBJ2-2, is DSGVTQTPKHLITATGQRVTLRCSPRSGDLSVYWYQQSLDQGLQFLIQYYNGEERAKGNILERFSAQQFPDLHSELNLSSLELGDSALYFCASSVAQGGELFFGEGSRLTVL.

The CDR3: CASSPLTSGGEQFF. CDR3 nucleotides: TGTGCCAGCAGCCCCTTGACTAGCGGGGGTGAGCAGTTCTTC. The chain has TRBV9 and TRBJ2-1; the match to TRBD2 covers 12 bases. V lost 4 bases and J lost 9; bases outside the gene matches: 5. CDR3 length equals 14 residues. From germline, CDR1 is SGDLS and CDR2 YYNGEE.

The CDR3 spells CASSTPVLEGYTF. CDR3 DNA: TGTGCCAGCAGCACCCCGGTCCTCGAGGGCTACACCTTC. This chain joins TRBV7-2 and TRBJ1-2; D gene uncertain. The CDR3 is 13 residues long. The germline CDR1 and CDR2 sequences are SGHTA and FQGNSA. V dropped 5 bases and J dropped 8 bases, with 15 bases sitting between them.

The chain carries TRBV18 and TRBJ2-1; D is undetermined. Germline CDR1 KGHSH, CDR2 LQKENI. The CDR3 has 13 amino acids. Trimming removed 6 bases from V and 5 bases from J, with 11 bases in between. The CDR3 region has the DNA TGTGCCAGCTCTCCCCCTTCAGACAATGAGCAGTTCTTC. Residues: CASSPPSDNEQFF.

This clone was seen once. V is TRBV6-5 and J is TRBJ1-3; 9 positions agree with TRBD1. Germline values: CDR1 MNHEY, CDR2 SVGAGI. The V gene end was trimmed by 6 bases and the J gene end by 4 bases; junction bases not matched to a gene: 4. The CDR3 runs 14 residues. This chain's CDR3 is CASRLQGAGNTIYF. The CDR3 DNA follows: TGTGCCAGCAGGTTACAGGGGGCGGGAAACACCATATATTTT.